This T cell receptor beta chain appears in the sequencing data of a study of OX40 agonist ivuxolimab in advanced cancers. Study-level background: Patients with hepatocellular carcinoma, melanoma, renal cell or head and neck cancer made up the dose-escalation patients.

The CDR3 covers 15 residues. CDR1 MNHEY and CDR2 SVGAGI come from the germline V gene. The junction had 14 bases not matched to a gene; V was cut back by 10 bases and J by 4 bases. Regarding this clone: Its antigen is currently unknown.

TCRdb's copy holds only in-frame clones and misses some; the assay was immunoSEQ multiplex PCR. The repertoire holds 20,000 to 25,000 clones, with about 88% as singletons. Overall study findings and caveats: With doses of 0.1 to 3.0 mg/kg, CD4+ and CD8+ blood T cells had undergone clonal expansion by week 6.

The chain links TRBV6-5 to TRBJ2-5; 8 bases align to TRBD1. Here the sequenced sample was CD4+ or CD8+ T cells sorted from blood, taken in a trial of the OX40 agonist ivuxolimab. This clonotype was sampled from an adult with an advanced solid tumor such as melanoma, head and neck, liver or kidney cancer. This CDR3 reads CATNSGQGARETQYF. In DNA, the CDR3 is TGTGCCACCAACTCCGGACAGGGAGCACGAGAGACCCAGTACTTC.